The clone carrying this T cell receptor beta chain was counted between two and nine times. This record belongs to a study of patients and donors after allogeneic stem cell transplantation. TCRdb re-called the RT-PCR reads with MiXCR, one entry per CDR3 protein. The sample lists approximately 140,000 distinct CDR3 sequences, about two fifths occurring once. CDR1 and CDR2 from the germline V gene are LNHNV and YYDKDF (reference sequence). The CDR3 covers 13 residues. V was trimmed by 8 bases and J by 2 bases, leaving 11 bases between them. This receptor was identified in a human donor who was either an allogeneic HSCT recipient or a stem cell or donor lymphocyte infusion donor (not recorded which). It is not recorded whose cells these are; they may come from a transplant donor. The J gene is TRBJ2-3, the V gene TRBV15; D may be TRBD2 (5 bases). The sample comprised blood, either unsorted or a sorted T cell fraction (not recorded which). The DNA for the CDR3 is TGTGCCACCGAGGGCGTTTCCACAGATACGCAGTATTTT. Translation gives CATEGVSTDTQYF.